This T cell receptor (beta chain) was sequenced in a study of cytomegalovirus exposure and HLA in healthy donors. The PCR employed 60 Vbeta primers together with 13 Jbeta primers. Generated by immunoSEQ multiplex PCR, the TCRdb table keeps only in-frame clones and is missing some. Of approximately 190,000 clones listed, 10% to 15% are singletons. This clone turned up a few times. The sequenced material came from PBMCs. The receptor was derived from a man aged 45-65 years in good health and CMV-seropositive.

For the CDR3, the DNA is TGCGCCAGCAGCTTGGGGACAGACAAGGCGGGCTACACCTTC. It codes for CASSLGTDKAGYTF. The chain has TRBV5-1 and TRBJ1-2, with D possibly TRBD1 on 6 matching bases. CDR1 SGHRS and CDR2 YFSETQ come from the germline V gene. Trimming shortened V by 0 bases and J by 8 bases, and 14 bases separated the two germline ends. This CDR3 has 14 residues.